The rows below give T cell receptor beta chains drawn from one sample of a study of T cell changes during pregnancy in multiple sclerosis. Data came from immunoSEQ multiplex PCR; TCRdb stores just in-frame clones and leaves some out. The sample comprises roughly 40,000 clones, approximately 90% of which are singletons, and approximately 0.41% rests with the top ten. The starting material was CD4+ T cells from peripheral blood mononuclear cells, obtained in the third trimester of pregnancy. These receptors all stem from a female donor with multiple sclerosis, enrolled in a pregnancy study. The CDR3 runs from the conserved cysteine through the conserved F or W. D genes are given only for firm matches. The size field is filled for only some rows; it gives once, few, many or a size class.

v_gene	abundance	d_gene	j_gene	CDR3nt	CDR3aa
TRBV15	NA	NA	TRBJ2-2	TGTGCCACCAGCAGAGGACTTGCGAACACCGGGGAGCTGTTTTTT	CATSRGLANTGELFF
TRBV7-6	NA	TRBD2	TRBJ2-7	TGTGCCAGCAGCCTCATTACTAGCGACTCCTACGAGCAGTACTTC	CASSLITSDSYEQYF
TRBV7-8	NA	NA	TRBJ2-6	TGTGCCAGCAGCTTAGACGTAGGAGTTGGCTCTGGGGCCAACGTCCTGACTTTC	CASSLDVGVGSGANVLTF
TRBV30	NA	TRBD1	TRBJ2-7	TGTGCCTGGAGTGCTCAGGGGGCGCGTGAGCAGTACTTC	CAWSAQGAREQYF
TRBV5-1	NA	TRBD2	TRBJ2-1	TGCGCCAGTTCGCGACTAGCGGGAGACAATGAGCAGTTCTTC	CASSRLAGDNEQFF
TRBV7-9	NA	TRBD1	TRBJ2-7	TGTGCCAGCAGCATGGGACAGGGAGGCTACGAGCAGTACTTC	CASSMGQGGYEQYF
TRBV6-1	NA	TRBD2	TRBJ2-1	TGTGCCAGCAGTGCATACGGGACTAGCAGCTACAATGAGCAGTTCTTC	CASSAYGTSSYNEQFF
TRBV6-5	NA	NA	TRBJ1-1	TGTGCCAGCAGTCCAACCTGGGCGAACACTGAAGCTTTCTTT	CASSPTWANTEAFF
TRBV6-5	NA	TRBD2	TRBJ2-7	TGTGCCAGCAGAGAAGCGGGAGAGCAGTACTTC	CASREAGEQYF
TRBV7-2	NA	NA	TRBJ2-7	TGTGCCAGCAGCTTAACGCGGAGCTCCTACGAGCAGTACTTC	CASSLTRSSYEQYF
TRBV4-2	NA	TRBD1	TRBJ2-5	TGTGCCAGCAGCCAAGAAACAGGGGGCTCAGAGACCCAGTACTTC	CASSQETGGSETQYF
TRBV11-2	NA	NA	TRBJ2-1	TGTGCCAGCAGCTTAGTAGGCAGGAAGAGCTCCTACAATGAGCAGTTCTTC	CASSLVGRKSSYNEQFF
TRBV4-1	once	TRBD1	TRBJ1-5	TGCGCCAGCAGCCAGTACAGGGGGCGAGACAATCAGCCCCAGCATTTT	CASSQYRGRDNQPQHF
TRBV9	NA	NA	TRBJ2-3	TGTGCCAGCAGCGTTAGAGGAGCCTACGGCACAGATACGCAGTATTTT	CASSVRGAYGTDTQYF
TRBV29-1	NA	TRBD1	TRBJ2-6	TGCAGCGTTGCCGGGACAGCTGGGGCCAACGTCCTGACTTTC	CSVAGTAGANVLTF
TRBV11-2	NA	TRBD2	TRBJ2-1	TGTGCCAGCAGGGACGGGACTACCTTGAGGAATGAGCAGTTCTTC	CASRDGTTLRNEQFF
TRBV14	NA	TRBD2	TRBJ2-3	TGTGCCAGCAGCCGACTAGCGGGACCCACAGATACGCAGTATTTT	CASSRLAGPTDTQYF
TRBV7-9	NA	TRBD1	TRBJ2-3	TGTGCCAGCAGCTTCCCCTGGACAGGGGGCCATAGCACAGATACGCAGTATTTT	CASSFPWTGGHSTDTQYF
TRBV28	NA	TRBD1	TRBJ1-3	TGTGCCACCTCAGGGGGCCTAAACACCATATATTTT	CATSGGLNTIYF
TRBV7-6	NA	TRBD1	TRBJ1-2	TGTGCCAGCAGCCCTACCCCACAGGGGAACTATGGCTACACCTTC	CASSPTPQGNYGYTF
TRBV4-1	NA	TRBD1	TRBJ1-2	TGCGCCAGCAGCTGGACAGGGACCGGCTACACCTTC	CASSWTGTGYTF
TRBV14	NA	NA	TRBJ1-1	TGTGCCAGCAGCCGAGCTACAGTAATGAACACTGAAGCTTTCTTT	CASSRATVMNTEAFF
TRBV19	once	TRBD1	TRBJ2-7	TGTGCCAGTAAGGGACAGGGCCCTTGGGACGAGCAGTACTTC	CASKGQGPWDEQYF
TRBV5-1	NA	TRBD1	TRBJ1-1	TGCGCCAGCAGCTTGTTCAGGGGGACGAACACTGAAGCTTTCTTT	CASSLFRGTNTEAFF
TRBV7-9	NA	TRBD2	TRBJ2-1	TGTGCCAGCAGGGGGACTAGCGGCTACAATGAGCAGTTCTTC	CASRGTSGYNEQFF
TRBV18	NA	NA	TRBJ2-5	TGTGCCAGCTCACAGGGGGTCGGTCAAGAGACCCAGTACTTC	CASSQGVGQETQYF
TRBV7-9	NA	TRBD2	TRBJ2-7	TGTGCCAGCAGCTTAGATCTGTTTGTCGGACTAGCGACCTACGAGCAGTACTTC	CASSLDLFVGLATYEQYF
TRBV27	NA	TRBD2	TRBJ2-2	TGTGCCAGCAGTTTTCATGGACTAGCGGGGCCGCGGGAGCTGTTTTTT	CASSFHGLAGPRELFF
TRBV6-5	NA	TRBD1	TRBJ1-2	TGTGCCAGCAGCAGAGACAGGGGGTATGGCTACACCTTC	CASSRDRGYGYTF
TRBV2	NA	NA	TRBJ1-5	TGTGCCAGCCGTATTCAGGGGAATCAGCCCCAGCATTTT	CASRIQGNQPQHF
TRBV10-1	NA	TRBD2	TRBJ2-1	TGCGCCAGCAGTGAGTCGAGGGGACTAGGGGGCAATGAGCAGTTCTTC	CASSESRGLGGNEQFF
TRBV7-2	NA	TRBD1	TRBJ1-1	TGTGCCAGCAGCTCACAGGGGGCGTGGGTGAACACTGAAGCTTTCTTT	CASSSQGAWVNTEAFF
TRBV19	NA	NA	TRBJ2-7	TGTGCCAGTAGTATCGCGGCAGGGGCCTACGAGCAGTACTTC	CASSIAAGAYEQYF